The clone carrying this T cell receptor beta chain was seen ten or more times. TCRdb passed the 5' RACE reads through MiXCR, listing each CDR3 protein once. The table has fewer than 200,000 distinct CDR3 sequences, about 20% seen once; the top ten hold roughly 4.5%. This sample is part of a study of CD8 T cells in ankylosing spondylitis. CDR3 length: 15 amino acids. Germline V lookup: CDR1 PRHDT, CDR2 FYEKMQ (reference sequence). The germline V and J ends were trimmed by 4 bases and 7 bases, with 16 bases remaining between them. Material: blood, either unsorted or a sorted T cell fraction (not recorded which). The chain is built from TRBV13 and TRBJ2-2; D is perhaps TRBD2 (7 bases). The sequence derives from a male donor between 5 and 29 years old with ankylosing spondylitis or in good health (not recorded which). DNA of the CDR3: TGTGCCAGCAGCTCCCGAGGGGGGGGTCTCGGGGAGCTGTTTTTT. It specifies CASSSRGGGLGELFF.